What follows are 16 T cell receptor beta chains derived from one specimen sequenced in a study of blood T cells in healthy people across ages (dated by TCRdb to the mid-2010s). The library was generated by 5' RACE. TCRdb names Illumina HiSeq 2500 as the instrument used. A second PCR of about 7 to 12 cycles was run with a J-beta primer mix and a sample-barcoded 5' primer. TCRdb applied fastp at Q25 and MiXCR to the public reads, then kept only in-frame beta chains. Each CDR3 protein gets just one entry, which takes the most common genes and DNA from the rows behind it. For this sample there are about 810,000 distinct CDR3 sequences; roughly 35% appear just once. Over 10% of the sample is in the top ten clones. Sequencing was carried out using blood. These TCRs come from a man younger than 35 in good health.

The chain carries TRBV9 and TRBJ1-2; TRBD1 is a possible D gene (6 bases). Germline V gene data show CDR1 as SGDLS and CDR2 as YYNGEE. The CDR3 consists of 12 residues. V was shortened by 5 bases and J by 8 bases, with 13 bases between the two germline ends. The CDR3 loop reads CASREQGRGYTF. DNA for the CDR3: TGTGCCAGCAGGGAACAGGGCCGGGGCTACACCTTC. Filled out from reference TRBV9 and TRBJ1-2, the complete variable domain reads DSGVTQTPKHLITATGQRVTLRCSPRSGDLSVYWYQQSLDQGLQFLIQYYNGEERAKGNILERFSAQQFPDLHSELNLSSLELGDSALYFCASREQGRGYTFGSGTRLTVV.

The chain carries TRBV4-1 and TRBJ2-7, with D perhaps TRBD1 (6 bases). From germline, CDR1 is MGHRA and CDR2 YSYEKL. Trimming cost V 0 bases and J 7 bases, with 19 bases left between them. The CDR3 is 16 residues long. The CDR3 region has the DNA TGCGCCAGCAGCCAAGATGGCGCGGACAGCTACAATGAGCAGTACTTC. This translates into CASSQDGADSYNEQYF.

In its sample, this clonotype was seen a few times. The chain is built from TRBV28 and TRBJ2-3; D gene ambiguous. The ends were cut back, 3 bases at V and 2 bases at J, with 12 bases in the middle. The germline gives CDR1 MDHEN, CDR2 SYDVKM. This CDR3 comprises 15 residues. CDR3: CASSFPPQLTDTQYF. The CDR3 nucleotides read TGTGCCAGCAGTTTCCCTCCCCAGCTCACAGATACGCAGTATTTT.

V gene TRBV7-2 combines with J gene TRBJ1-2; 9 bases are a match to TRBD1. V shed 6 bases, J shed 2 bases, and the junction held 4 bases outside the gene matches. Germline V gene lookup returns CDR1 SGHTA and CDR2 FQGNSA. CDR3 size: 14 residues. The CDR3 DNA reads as TGTGCCAGCAGTTGGGGGACAGGGAACTATGGCTACACCTTC. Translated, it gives CASSWGTGNYGYTF.

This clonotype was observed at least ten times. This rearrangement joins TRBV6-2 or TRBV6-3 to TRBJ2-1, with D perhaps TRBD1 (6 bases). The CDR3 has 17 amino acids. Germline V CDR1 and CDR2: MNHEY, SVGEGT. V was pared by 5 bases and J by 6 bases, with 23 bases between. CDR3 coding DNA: TGTGCCAGCAGTCCCCTCAGGGGTCGGAGAGGCGGCAATGAGCAGTTCTTC. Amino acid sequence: CASSPLRGRRGGNEQFF.

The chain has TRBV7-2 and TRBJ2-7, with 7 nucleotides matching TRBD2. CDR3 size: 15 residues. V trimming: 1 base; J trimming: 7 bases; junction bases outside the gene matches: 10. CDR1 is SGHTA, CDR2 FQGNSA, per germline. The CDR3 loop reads CASSLVGGTRGEQYF. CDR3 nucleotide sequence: TGTGCCAGCAGCTTAGTCGGGGGGACCCGCGGTGAGCAGTACTTC.

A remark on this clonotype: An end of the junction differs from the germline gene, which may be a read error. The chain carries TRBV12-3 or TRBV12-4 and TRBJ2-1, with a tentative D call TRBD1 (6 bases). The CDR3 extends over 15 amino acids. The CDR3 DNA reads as TGTGCCAGCAGTTGGTCGGACAGCTTCTACAATGAGCCGTTCTTC. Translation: CASSWSDSFYNEPFF.

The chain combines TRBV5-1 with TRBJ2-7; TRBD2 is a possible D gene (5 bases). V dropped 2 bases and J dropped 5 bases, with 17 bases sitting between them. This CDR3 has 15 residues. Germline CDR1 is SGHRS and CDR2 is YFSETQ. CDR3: CASSFTVGGLDEQYF. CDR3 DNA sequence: TGCGCCAGCAGCTTTACAGTAGGAGGCCTCGACGAGCAGTACTTC.

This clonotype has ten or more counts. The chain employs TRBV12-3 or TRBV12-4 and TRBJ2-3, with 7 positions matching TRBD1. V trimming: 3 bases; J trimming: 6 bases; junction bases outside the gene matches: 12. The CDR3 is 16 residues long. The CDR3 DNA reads TGTGCCAGCAGTTTGAATTTCGAGACAGGGTCCGATACGCAGTATTTT. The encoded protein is CASSLNFETGSDTQYF.

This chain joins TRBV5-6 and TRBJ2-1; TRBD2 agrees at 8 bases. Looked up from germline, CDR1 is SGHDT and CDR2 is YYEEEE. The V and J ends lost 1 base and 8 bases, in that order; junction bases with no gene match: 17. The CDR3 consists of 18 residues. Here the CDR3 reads CASSLRLDGSGRLDEQFF. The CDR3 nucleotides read TGTGCCAGCAGCTTGAGGCTCGACGGGAGCGGGAGATTGGATGAGCAGTTCTTC.

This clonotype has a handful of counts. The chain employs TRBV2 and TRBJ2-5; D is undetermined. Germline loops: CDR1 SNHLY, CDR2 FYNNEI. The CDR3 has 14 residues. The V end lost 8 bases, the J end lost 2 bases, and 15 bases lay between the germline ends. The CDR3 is CASLPPGKQETQYF. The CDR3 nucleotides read TGTGCCAGCCTACCCCCAGGCAAACAAGAGACCCAGTACTTC.

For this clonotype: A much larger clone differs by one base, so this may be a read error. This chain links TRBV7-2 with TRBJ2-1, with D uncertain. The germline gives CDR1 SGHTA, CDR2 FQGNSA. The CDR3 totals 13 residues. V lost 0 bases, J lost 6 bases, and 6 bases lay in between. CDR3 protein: CASSLAICNEQFF. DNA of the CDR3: TGTGCCAGCAGCTTAGCGATTTGCAATGAGCAGTTCTTC.

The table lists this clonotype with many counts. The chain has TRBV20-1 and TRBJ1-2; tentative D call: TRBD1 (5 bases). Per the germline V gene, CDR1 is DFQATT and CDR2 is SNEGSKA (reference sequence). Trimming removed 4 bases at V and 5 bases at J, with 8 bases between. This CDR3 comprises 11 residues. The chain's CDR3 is CSATRGYGYTF. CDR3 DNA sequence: TGCAGTGCTACGAGGGGATATGGCTACACCTTC.

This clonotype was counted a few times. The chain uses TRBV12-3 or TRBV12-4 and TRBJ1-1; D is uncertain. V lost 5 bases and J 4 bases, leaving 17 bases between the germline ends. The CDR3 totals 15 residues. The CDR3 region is CASSRTAGGSTEAFF. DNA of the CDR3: TGTGCCAGCAGTCGTACAGCCGGAGGGAGCACTGAAGCTTTCTTT.

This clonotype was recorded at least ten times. The CDR3 DNA reads as TGCGCCAGCAGCGCTCTGATGGATGCAAAAGAGCAGTTCTTC. Its protein product is CASSALMDAKEQFF. The chain combines TRBV4-3 with TRBJ2-1; no clear D. The CDR3 has 14 amino acids. The germline V gene encodes CDR1 LGHNA and CDR2 YSLEER. Between the trimmed V and J ends, which lost 5 bases and 10 bases, there was a span of 18 bases.

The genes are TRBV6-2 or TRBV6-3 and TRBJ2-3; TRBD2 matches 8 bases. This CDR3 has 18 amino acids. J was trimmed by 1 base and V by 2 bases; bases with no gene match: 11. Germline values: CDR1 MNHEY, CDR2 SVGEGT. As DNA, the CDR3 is TGTGCCAGCAGTTACCCAACGGCCGGGACTAGGCGCACAGATACGCAGTATTTT. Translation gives CASSYPTAGTRRTDTQYF.